These 25 T cell receptor beta chains were sequenced from one sample in a study of blood T cell repertoires in COVID-19. Only in-frame clones appear in the TCRdb table, and some are missing; sequencing was by immunoSEQ multiplex PCR. The sample lists some 29,000 clones, around 90% occurring once. The source material was peripheral blood. The receptors originated from a man in his 70s with active or convalescent COVID-19.

This clone has just one count. The rearrangement joins TRBV9 to TRBJ1-5; possible D gene TRBD1, 6 bases. The CDR3 sequence is 14 residues long. Trimming removed 0 bases at V and 8 bases at J, with 12 bases between. The germline V gene has CDR1 SGDLS and CDR2 YYNGEE. CDR3 coding DNA: TGTGCCAGCAGCGTAGAGGGGGGGCGAAAGCCCCAGCATTTT. Translated: CASSVEGGRKPQHF.

V usage is TRBV15 and J usage is TRBJ1-4; 7 bases are shared with TRBD1. V dropped 5 bases and J dropped 7; count of bases not matched to a gene: 7. This CDR3 region has 14 residues. Germline CDR1 LNHNV, CDR2 YYDKDF (reference sequence). CDR3 protein: CATSPRDSGEKLFF. CDR3 bases: TGTGCCACCAGCCCTCGGGACAGCGGTGAAAAACTGTTTTTT.

This chain uses TRBV27 with TRBJ1-4; 7 bases line up with TRBD1. With 8 bases clipped from V and 0 bases from J, the junction kept 3 bases outside the gene matches. Germline CDR1 and CDR2: MNHEY and SMNVEV (reference sequence). The CDR3 runs to 14 residues. The DNA of the CDR3 is TGTGCCAGCGGAGACAGGGCAACTAATGAAAAACTGTTTTTT. This encodes CASGDRATNEKLFF.

This chain connects TRBV25-1 to TRBJ1-5; tentative D call: TRBD1 (5 bases). The CDR3 contains 14 residues. Germline V gene lookup returns CDR1 MGHDK and CDR2 SYGVNS. Trimming stripped 4 bases from V and 7 bases from J, with 14 bases between. In nucleotides, the CDR3 is TGTGCCAGCAGTGGAGGGGCGGGGAAGCAGCCCCAGCATTTT. This translates into CASSGGAGKQPQHF.

The V call is TRBV5-5, the J call TRBJ1-1, with TRBD1 identical over 11 bases. The CDR3 is 16 amino acids. CDR1 is SGHKS, CDR2 YYEKEE, per germline (reference sequence). V shed 6 bases and J 4 bases; nucleotides not matched to a gene: 11. DNA of the CDR3: TGTGCCAGCACCGGACAGGGGGCGAAGGGGATCACTGAAGCTTTCTTT. It codes for CASTGQGAKGITEAFF.

The chain uses TRBV25-1 and TRBJ1-6, with D maybe TRBD1 (5 bases). This CDR3 has 12 amino acids. V was shortened by 2 bases and J by 16 bases, with 12 bases between the two germline ends. CDR1 MGHDK and CDR2 SYGVNS come from the germline V gene. CDR3 region: CASSESERGLHF. The DNA of the CDR3 is TGTGCCAGCAGTGAAAGCGAACGGGGGCTCCACTTT.

Of note for this clone: Distinct nucleotide sequences in the sample also encode this CDR3. The chain employs TRBV7-9 and TRBJ1-1; D is unresolved. V was clipped by 5 bases and J by 1 base, with 8 bases between them. Germline CDR1 SEHNR, CDR2 FQNEAQ (reference sequence). CDR3 length: 13 residues. Here the CDR3 reads CASSTTGNTEAFF. As DNA, the CDR3 is TGTGCCAGCAGCACCACCGGGAACACTGAAGCTTTCTTT.

The rearrangement links TRBV10-3 to TRBJ1-1; D unclear. In germline, CDR1 is ENHRY, CDR2 SYGVKD. The CDR3 consists of 13 residues. The ends were cut back, 10 bases at V and 0 bases at J, with 12 bases in the middle. DNA of the CDR3: TGTGCCACCCGGAGAGATATGAACACTGAAGCTTTCTTT. It encodes CATRRDMNTEAFF.

The V and J genes are TRBV28 and TRBJ1-2; D is perhaps TRBD1 (5 bases). V lost 4 bases and J 0 bases, leaving 12 bases between the germline ends. The CDR3 runs 15 residues. Germline CDR1 reads MDHEN; CDR2 reads SYDVKM. CDR3 loop: CASSSTGDANYGYTF. CDR3 nucleotides: TGTGCCAGCAGTTCTACAGGTGACGCTAACTATGGCTACACCTTC.

The V call is TRBV25-1, the J call TRBJ2-2; D is undetermined. Germline CDR1 is MGHDK and CDR2 is SYGVNS. This CDR3 comprises 15 residues. V dropped 4 bases and J dropped 2 bases, with 11 bases sitting between them. The DNA for the CDR3 is TGTGCCAGCAGTGCCCGGGTTCCCAACACCGGGGAGCTGTTTTTT. It encodes CASSARVPNTGELFF.

This sequence joins TRBV7-9 and TRBJ1-6; D uncertain. V lost 2 bases to trimming and J lost 7 bases, with 9 bases between them. The germline gives CDR1 SEHNR, CDR2 FQNEAQ (reference sequence). CDR3 length: 14 residues. The CDR3 DNA follows: TGTGCCAGCAGCTTAATGCTAGACAATTCACCCCTCCACTTT. Translation: CASSLMLDNSPLHF.

The chain couples TRBV28 to TRBJ2-7, with TRBD1 identical over 11 bases. Per the germline V gene, CDR1 is MDHEN and CDR2 is SYDVKM. The CDR3 is 13 residues long. J gave up 6 bases and V 4 bases, and 2 bases lay outside the gene matches. The CDR3 spells CASSSGTGGEQYF. For the CDR3, the DNA is TGTGCCAGCAGTTCCGGGACAGGGGGCGAGCAGTACTTC.

This sequence joins TRBV16 and TRBJ2-6; D perhaps matches TRBD1 (6 bases). The CDR3 runs to 16 residues. V was clipped by 0 bases and J by 1 base, with 7 bases between them. Germline V gene data show CDR1 as KGHSY and CDR2 as FQNENV. The CDR3 sequence: CASSQSRGSGANVLTF. DNA of the CDR3: TGTGCCAGCAGCCAATCAAGGGGGTCTGGGGCCAACGTCCTGACTTTC.

This clone was seen only a few times. The V gene is TRBV6-5, the J gene TRBJ1-2; D remains ambiguous. V was cut by 0 bases and J by 7 bases, with 12 bases left in between. In germline, CDR1 is MNHEY, CDR2 SVGAGI. The CDR3 loop spans 14 amino acids. This CDR3 reads CASSYSEEFFGYTF. The CDR3 DNA sequence: TGTGCCAGCAGTTACTCCGAAGAGTTTTTTGGCTACACCTTC.

This clone showed up just once. The DNA for the CDR3 is TGTGCCAGTAGTTCCGAGGGGACAGGGGGCTACGAGCAGTACTTC. Protein sequence: CASSSEGTGGYEQYF. V usage is TRBV19 and J usage is TRBJ2-7; 11 bases align to TRBD1. V trimming: 5 bases; J trimming: 3 bases; junction bases outside the gene matches: 6. Germline lookup yields CDR1 LNHDA and CDR2 SQIVND (reference sequence). This CDR3 region has 15 residues.

The chain is built from TRBV6-5 and TRBJ1-6; D uncertain. Trimming took 10 bases from V and 2 from J, leaving 9 bases between them. The CDR3 totals 13 residues. Germline loops: CDR1 MNHEY, CDR2 SVGAGI. As DNA, the CDR3 is TGTGCCACCGTTTTAGCCTATAATTCACCCCTCCACTTT. Translation gives CATVLAYNSPLHF.

This clone was detected a few times. V gene TRBV9 combines with J gene TRBJ2-3, with a tentative D call TRBD2 (6 bases). The length of the CDR3 is 14 residues. Germline V gene sequence: CDR1 SGDLS, CDR2 YYNGEE. Trimming stripped 4 bases from V and 4 bases from J, with 13 bases between. The CDR3 coding sequence is TGTGCCAGCAGCCGGCGGGACTCGGCAGATACGCAGTATTTT. It specifies CASSRRDSADTQYF.

The V call is TRBV21-1, the J call TRBJ2-2; the D call TRBD1 from the table was never checked on the DNA. TRBV21-1 is given as a pseudogene. The CDR3 is 14 amino acids. This CDR3 is CAWGDRGNTGELFF. The DNA for the CDR3 is TGTGCCTGGGGGGACAGGGGAAACACCGGGGAGCTGTTTTTT.

This chain connects TRBV9 to TRBJ1-1, with D hard to call. There are 14 residues in the CDR3. Trimming cost V 0 bases and J 7 bases, with 13 bases left between them. Germline V gives CDR1 SGDLS, CDR2 YYNGEE. In nucleotides, the CDR3 is TGTGCCAGCAGCGTAGGTCTAGGAGGGTATGAAGCTTTCTTT. It yields the protein CASSVGLGGYEAFF.

The chain employs TRBV4-3 and TRBJ2-3; TRBD2 matches at 8 bases. V shed 0 bases and J 7 bases; nucleotides not matched to a gene: 15. Germline V gives CDR1 LGHNA, CDR2 YSLEER. This CDR3 has 18 residues. Written as DNA, the CDR3 is TGCGCCAGCAGCCAAGACCTCGAAGCGCGGGGGGTATCAAATACGCAGTATTTT. Its protein is CASSQDLEARGVSNTQYF.

The V gene is TRBV27, the J gene TRBJ2-3; possibly TRBD1 for D (7 bases). CDR1 and CDR2 from the germline V gene are MNHEY and SMNVEV (reference sequence). V lost 7 bases, J lost 5 bases, and 22 bases lay in between. CDR3 size: 16 residues. DNA of the CDR3: TGTGCCAGCACCCCGGCGGGACAGCTTTTGGGAGATACGCAGTATTTT. It specifies CASTPAGQLLGDTQYF.

V gene TRBV6-4 combines with J gene TRBJ1-2; 9 nucleotides align to TRBD1. Trimming removed 2 bases from V and 4 bases from J; junction bases left unmatched: 5. The CDR3 loop spans 15 amino acids. The germline V gene encodes CDR1 MRHNA and CDR2 SNTAGT. The CDR3: CASSDPTGGVYGYTF. Written as DNA, the CDR3 is TGTGCCAGCAGTGACCCCACAGGGGGCGTCTATGGCTACACCTTC.

The chain combines TRBV2 with TRBJ2-2, with D maybe TRBD2 (5 bases). V lost 6 bases to trimming and J lost 5 bases, with 16 bases between them. Germline loops: CDR1 SNHLY, CDR2 FYNNEI. CDR3 length: 15 residues. CDR3 residues: CASRIDGLMTGELFF. CDR3 DNA sequence: TGTGCCAGCAGAATAGATGGACTGATGACCGGGGAGCTGTTTTTT.

This chain uses TRBV11-2 with TRBJ1-2; 8 nucleotides line up with TRBD1. The V gene's germline CDR1 is SGHAT and CDR2 FQNNGV. V lost 5 bases and J lost 9; bases outside the gene matches: 11. CDR3 length: 14 residues. This chain's CDR3 is CASSLTRTGNSYTF. DNA of the CDR3: TGTGCCAGCAGCCTTACTCGGACAGGGAACAGCTACACCTTC.

The chain couples TRBV5-1 to TRBJ2-5, with 10 bases matching TRBD1. This CDR3 region has 18 residues. Germline loops: CDR1 SGHRS, CDR2 YFSETQ. J gave up 5 bases and V 0 bases, and 13 bases lay outside the gene matches. The CDR3 here is CASSLAPGQGLSGETQYF. The DNA for the CDR3 is TGCGCCAGCAGCTTGGCGCCGGGACAGGGGCTGAGTGGGGAGACCCAGTACTTC.